Below are 24 T cell receptor beta chains sequenced from a single sample in a study of cytomegalovirus exposure and HLA in healthy donors. Researchers ran the PCR with 60 Vbeta and 13 Jbeta primers. Clones were sequenced by immunoSEQ multiplex PCR, and TCRdb holds only the in-frame ones, with some missing. The data show around 90,000 clones, 82% seen once. Source material: PBMCs. The receptors were sampled from a man in his forties or fifties in good health and CMV-seronegative.

The rearrangement uses TRBV28 and TRBJ1-3, with 11 positions matching TRBD1. In germline, CDR1 is MDHEN, CDR2 SYDVKM. V was pared by 7 bases and J by 13 bases, with 12 bases of the junction left unmatched. The CDR3 consists of 14 residues. In DNA, the CDR3 is TGTGCCAGCAAGGTGGGGACAGGGGGAGCTTCTATATATTTT. Protein sequence: CASKVGTGGASIYF.

The chain's CDR3 is CASSQGLAGAYEQYF. CDR3 coding DNA: TGCGCCAGCAGCCAGGGACTAGCGGGGGCCTACGAGCAGTACTTC. This rearrangement joins TRBV5-1 to TRBJ2-7; TRBD2 matches 14 bases. The V gene end was trimmed by 4 bases and the J gene end by 2 bases; junction bases not matched to a gene: 2. The CDR3 spans 15 residues. The V gene's germline CDR1 is SGHRS and CDR2 YFSETQ.

The chain joins TRBV28 to TRBJ1-5; D might be TRBD1 (5 bases). CDR1 is MDHEN and CDR2 is SYDVKM in the germline V gene. V lost 10 bases to trimming and J lost 0 bases, with 10 bases between them. This CDR3 has 13 residues. The CDR3 bases are TGTGCCACACGACAGTCTAGCAATCAGCCCCAGCATTTT. Translated: CATRQSSNQPQHF.

The chain joins TRBV11-2 to TRBJ1-1; 10 positions match TRBD1. This CDR3 contains 16 residues. The junction had 4 bases not matched to a gene; V was cut back by 2 bases and J by 1 base. Germline loops: CDR1 SGHAT, CDR2 FQNNGV. The CDR3, as DNA: TGTGCCAGCAGCTTATCGGGACAGGGGAGGAACACTGAAGCTTTCTTT. Translation gives CASSLSGQGRNTEAFF.

This clone was counted once. The chain is built from TRBV9 and TRBJ2-7; 7 bases line up with TRBD2. Per germline, CDR1 SGDLS and CDR2 YYNGEE. V lost 0 bases to trimming and J lost 5 bases; unmatched junction nucleotides: 8. The CDR3 runs to 15 residues. CDR3 DNA sequence: TGTGCCAGCAGCGTAGAGGCGGGGAGGGTAGACGAGCAGTACTTC. The encoded protein is CASSVEAGRVDEQYF.

In this sample, this clone turned up once. The genes are TRBV11-1 and TRBJ2-3; possibly TRBD2 for D (5 bases). The CDR3 is 13 amino acids. Trimming took 1 base from V and 9 from J, leaving 11 bases between them. In germline, CDR1 is SGHAT, CDR2 FQDESV (reference sequence). The CDR3 nucleotides read TGTGCCAGCAGCTTAGAGGAAGAGGGAACGCAGTATTTT. Translating gives CASSLEEEGTQYF. Complete variable domain (other parts from reference TRBV11-1 and TRBJ2-3): EAEVAQSPRYKITEKSQAVAFWCDPISGHATLYWYRQILGQGPELLVQFQDESVVDDSQLPKDRFSAERLKGVDSTLKIQPAELGDSAMYLCASSLEEEGTQYFGPGTRLTVL.

The chain carries TRBV5-1 and TRBJ2-3; D possibly corresponds to TRBD1 (6 bases). The V gene's germline CDR1 is SGHRS and CDR2 YFSETQ. The CDR3 runs 15 residues. Trimming left V 0 bases short and J 1 base short, with 9 bases between. The CDR3 reads CASSLVSGGTDTQYF. For the CDR3, the DNA is TGCGCCAGCAGCTTGGTTTCAGGGGGCACAGATACGCAGTATTTT. Looking up the rest from reference TRBV5-1 and TRBJ2-3 gives the full variable domain: KAGVTQTPRYLIKTRGQQVTLSCSPISGHRSVSWYQQTPGQGLQFLFEYFSETQRNKGNFPGRFSGRQFSNSRSEMNVSTLELGDSALYLCASSLVSGGTDTQYFGPGTRLTVL.

This clone was picked up one time. This chain uses TRBV7-2 with TRBJ2-7; D not resolved. Trimming took off 0 bases at V and 0 bases at J, with 9 bases between the two ends. The CDR3 has 15 amino acids. Germline V gene data show CDR1 as SGHTA and CDR2 as FQGNSA. The chain's CDR3 is CASSLAGGVSYEQYF. The CDR3 nucleotides read TGTGCCAGCAGCTTAGCAGGCGGAGTCTCCTACGAGCAGTACTTC.

In its sample, this clone was seen once. This chain joins TRBV19 and TRBJ1-1; 7 bases align to TRBD1. The CDR3 runs 16 residues. Trimming removed 10 bases from V and 2 bases from J; junction bases left unmatched: 16. The germline V gene encodes CDR1 LNHDA and CDR2 SQIVND (reference sequence). CDR3 loop: CATRDRVLNLNTEAFF. The CDR3 DNA reads TGTGCCACCAGAGACAGGGTCTTAAACCTAAACACTGAAGCTTTCTTT. Complete variable domain (other parts from reference TRBV19 and TRBJ1-1): DGGITQSPKYLFRKEGQNVTLSCEQNLNHDAMYWYRQDPGQGLRLIYYSQIVNDFQKGDIAEGYSVSREKKESFPLTVTSAQKNPTAFYLCATRDRVLNLNTEAFFGQGTRLTVV.

On this clone: The sample contains more than one DNA sequence encoding this CDR3. This chain connects TRBV6-4 to TRBJ2-1, with 10 bases that match TRBD2. The V and J ends lost 0 bases and 2 bases, in that order; junction bases with no gene match: 1. This CDR3 is 16 amino acids long. Germline values: CDR1 MRHNA, CDR2 SNTAGT. The CDR3 region is CASSDSGTSAYNEQFF. The DNA of the CDR3 is TGTGCCAGCAGTGACTCAGGGACTAGCGCCTACAATGAGCAGTTCTTC.

The V and J genes are TRBV11-1 and TRBJ2-2; 9 bases match TRBD1. With 2 bases clipped from V and 5 bases from J, the junction kept 6 bases outside the gene matches. From germline, CDR1 is SGHAT and CDR2 FQDESV (reference sequence). This CDR3 spans 16 amino acids. The chain's CDR3 is CASSLFTGGLTGELFF. CDR3 sequence (DNA): TGTGCCAGCAGCTTATTCACAGGGGGCTTGACCGGGGAGCTGTTTTTT.

The gene calls are TRBV29-1 and TRBJ2-1; the match to TRBD1 covers 7 bases. The CDR3 length is 15 residues. V trimming: 3 bases; J trimming: 8 bases; junction bases outside the gene matches: 13. Germline V CDR1 and CDR2: SQVTM, ANQGSEA. This CDR3 reads CSVDRGGGWSDEQFF. CDR3 nucleotide sequence: TGCAGCGTTGATCGAGGGGGCGGTTGGTCGGATGAGCAGTTCTTC.

The chain uses TRBV27 and TRBJ2-1, with a weak D call TRBD1 (5 bases). The V gene's germline CDR1 is MNHEY and CDR2 SMNVEV (reference sequence). The CDR3 runs 12 residues. Trimming removed 11 bases at V and 4 bases at J, with 12 bases between. In nucleotides, the CDR3 is TGTGCCTCAAGGGGCCTGTACAATGAGCAGTTCTTC. This codes for CASRGLYNEQFF.

CDR3 sequence reads: CASSQGSGRAGNEQFF. In DNA, the CDR3 is TGTGCCAGCAGCCAAGGGAGCGGGAGGGCCGGCAATGAGCAGTTCTTC. The chain combines TRBV14 with TRBJ2-1; 10 nucleotides line up with TRBD2. CDR3 length equals 16 residues. Germline lookup yields CDR1 SGHDN and CDR2 FVKESK. Unmatched junction bases numbered 6, after V lost 1 base and J lost 6 bases.

The chain uses TRBV9 and TRBJ2-2; 9 bases fit TRBD2. CDR1 and CDR2 (germline): SGDLS, YYNGEE. Trimming at V came to 2 bases and at J to 2 bases, leaving 4 bases not matched to a gene. This CDR3 comprises 16 residues. The CDR3 DNA reads TGTGCCAGCAGCGTGGCTAGCGGGGAAAACACCGGGGAGCTGTTTTTT. Its protein product is CASSVASGENTGELFF.

The V call is TRBV27, the J call TRBJ2-5; 7 bases map to TRBD1. The J call may be mistaken, given a closer DNA end match to TRBJ2-7. The germline V gene has CDR1 MNHEY and CDR2 SMNVEV (reference sequence). CDR3 size: 15 residues. For the CDR3, the DNA is TGTGCCAGCAGTGTCTCCGGGACAGCCTCCTACGAGCAGTACTTC. It is translated as CASSVSGTASYEQYF.

CDR3 amino acids: CASNLGQGALGTDTQYF. The CDR3 DNA sequence: TGTGCCAGCAATTTGGGACAGGGGGCATTGGGGACAGATACGCAGTATTTT. This chain connects TRBV28 to TRBJ2-3; 12 nucleotides align to TRBD1. J was trimmed by 3 bases and V by 7 bases; bases with no gene match: 11. This CDR3 contains 17 residues. The germline V gene encodes CDR1 MDHEN and CDR2 SYDVKM.

The chain is built from TRBV7-3 and TRBJ2-1; 7 positions match TRBD1. CDR3 size: 15 residues. Per germline, CDR1 SGHTA and CDR2 FQGTGA. V was clipped by 5 bases and J by 0 bases; unmatched bases: 4. The CDR3 is CASSLTGSSYNEQFF. The CDR3 DNA reads TGTGCCAGCAGCCTGACAGGGAGCTCCTACAATGAGCAGTTCTTC.

The chain links TRBV29-1 to TRBJ2-7, with TRBD2 identical over 7 bases. Looked up from germline, CDR1 is SQVTM and CDR2 is ANQGSEA. The CDR3 has 11 amino acids. V shed 4 bases and J 5 bases; nucleotides not matched to a gene: 2. CDR3 in DNA: TGCAGCGTTGGAGCGGGACACGAGCAGTACTTC. Translated, it gives CSVGAGHEQYF.

This chain uses TRBV11-2 with TRBJ2-1; D not certain. Germline CDR1 SGHAT, CDR2 FQNNGV. V dropped 0 bases and J dropped 9 bases, with 9 bases sitting between them. This CDR3 comprises 13 residues. CDR3 bases: TGTGCCAGCAGCTTAGATAGGAGCAGTGAGCAGTTCTTC. The encoded protein is CASSLDRSSEQFF.

The chain joins TRBV7-9 to TRBJ2-3, with 13 positions matching TRBD2. After removal of 3 bases from V and 1 base from J, the junction contained 4 bases not matched to a gene. This CDR3 region has 17 residues. Germline V gives CDR1 SEHNR, CDR2 FQNEAQ (reference sequence). This CDR3 is CASSFRLAGGRTDTQYF. The CDR3 region has the DNA TGTGCCAGCAGCTTCAGACTAGCGGGAGGACGCACAGATACGCAGTATTTT.

The chain employs TRBV27 and TRBJ2-2; possibly TRBD1 for D (6 bases). This CDR3 is 17 amino acids long. Germline V lookup: CDR1 MNHEY, CDR2 SMNVEV (reference sequence). Trimming pared 1 base from V and 1 base from J, leaving 13 bases between. The CDR3 region has the DNA TGTGCCAGCAGTTTATTTTCTGTACAGGGGAACACCGGGGAGCTGTTTTTT. This encodes CASSLFSVQGNTGELFF.

CDR3 nucleotide sequence: TGTGCCAGCAGTTACCCCGGTAGCCAAGAGACCCAGTACTTC. It codes for CASSYPGSQETQYF. The rearrangement joins TRBV6-6 to TRBJ2-5; D is undetermined. With 2 bases removed from V and 1 base from J, the gap between germline ends came to 8 bases. The CDR3 is made up of 14 amino acids. The germline V gene encodes CDR1 MNHNY and CDR2 SVGAGI (reference sequence).

The gene calls are TRBV7-3 and TRBJ2-1; 16 nucleotides line up with TRBD2. The CDR3 is 19 amino acids. With 5 bases clipped from V and 5 bases from J, the junction kept 12 bases outside the gene matches. The germline V gene has CDR1 SGHTA and CDR2 FQGTGA. For the CDR3, the DNA is TGTGCCAGCAGCAGAATTCCGGGACTAGCGGGAGGGCCCCACAATGAGCAGTTCTTC. Protein: CASSRIPGLAGGPHNEQFF.